Listed here are 27 T cell receptor beta chains from one sample, sequenced in a study of T cells in localized non-small cell lung cancer. The assay was immunoSEQ multiplex PCR, and TCRdb's table has in-frame clones only and misses some. The table lists under 3,000 clones, roughly 29% of them singletons. Sequencing used normal lung tissue next to the tumor, obtained before any cancer treatment. These receptors were taken from a man aged 35 to 69 with stage I lung adenocarcinoma.

The J gene is TRBJ2-7, the V gene TRBV6-8, with D perhaps TRBD1 or TRBD2 (5 bases each). The V gene's germline CDR1 is MNHGY and CDR2 SAAAGT. Between the trimmed V and J ends, which lost 10 bases and 0 bases, there was a span of 16 bases. The CDR3 is made up of 14 amino acids. This CDR3 reads CAIRVGPSSYEQYF. The CDR3 DNA reads as TGTGCCATCAGGGTGGGACCGTCCTCCTACGAGCAGTACTTC.

The V gene is TRBV7-5, the J gene TRBJ2-7. TRBV7-5 is reported as a pseudogene. There are 14 residues in the CDR3. The CDR3 coding sequence is TGTGCCAGCAGCCCGGACCGACATTTTGGCGAGCAGTACTTC. It yields the protein CASSPDRHFGEQYF.

The chain couples TRBV19 to TRBJ2-5; the match to TRBD2 covers 7 bases. CDR3 length: 16 residues. With 1 base clipped from V and 1 base from J, the junction kept 6 bases outside the gene matches. The germline V gene encodes CDR1 LNHDA and CDR2 SQIVND (reference sequence). CDR3 DNA sequence: TGTGCCAGTAGTATAGGTTCGAGACTAGCCCAAGAGACCCAGTACTTC. It is translated as CASSIGSRLAQETQYF.

This clone has a handful of counts. The chain employs TRBV11-3 and TRBJ2-4; possible D gene TRBD1, 6 bases. Germline V gives CDR1 SGHNT, CDR2 YENEEA. Trimming took 5 bases from V and 1 from J, leaving 12 bases between them. This CDR3 has 15 amino acids. The CDR3, as DNA: TGTGCCAGCAGCGGATCTACAGGGGCCAAAAACATTCAGTACTTC. This codes for CASSGSTGAKNIQYF.

There are a few counts of this clone. The V call is TRBV9, the J call TRBJ2-5, with 9 bases aligning to TRBD2. The CDR3 consists of 15 residues. V lost 2 bases and J lost 4; bases outside the gene matches: 6. CDR1 SGDLS and CDR2 YYNGEE come from the germline V gene. DNA of the CDR3: TGTGCCAGCAGCGTGGGTAGCGGGAGTGGAGAGACCCAGTACTTC. Residues: CASSVGSGSGETQYF. The whole variable domain, filled in from reference TRBV9 and TRBJ2-5, reads DSGVTQTPKHLITATGQRVTLRCSPRSGDLSVYWYQQSLDQGLQFLIQYYNGEERAKGNILERFSAQQFPDLHSELNLSSLELGDSALYFCASSVGSGSGETQYFGPGTRLLVL.

This clone has a handful of counts. The V call is TRBV7-5, the J call TRBJ1-3. TRBV7-5 is flagged as a pseudogene. The CDR3 is 14 amino acids. This CDR3 is CASSSGGPGNTIYF. DNA for the CDR3: TGTGCCAGCAGCTCGGGGGGCCCTGGAAACACCATATATTTT.

This rearrangement joins TRBV6-8 to TRBJ2-3, with TRBD2 identical over 13 bases. J was trimmed by 4 bases and V by 5 bases; bases with no gene match: 6. Germline values: CDR1 MNHGY, CDR2 SAAAGT. This CDR3 has 16 residues. CDR3 nucleotide sequence: TGTGCCAGCAGTCCCACTAGCGGGAGGGCCGCAGATACGCAGTATTTT. Translating gives CASSPTSGRAADTQYF.

There are a few counts of this clone. The J gene is TRBJ2-1, the V gene TRBV6-8; TRBD1 or TRBD2 may be the D gene (6 bases each). Germline V gives CDR1 MNHGY, CDR2 SAAAGT. V was clipped by 5 bases and J by 0 bases, with 14 bases between them. CDR3 length: 16 residues. The CDR3 loop reads CASSDGGRSSYNEQFF. The CDR3 DNA sequence: TGTGCCAGCAGTGACGGGGGCAGGAGCTCCTACAATGAGCAGTTCTTC.

This clone ranks as medium-sized. The chain combines TRBV6-8 with TRBJ1-2; D gene uncertain. The CDR3 length is 12 residues. Germline lookup yields CDR1 MNHGY and CDR2 SAAAGT. Trimming stripped 5 bases from V and 5 bases from J, with 9 bases between. This CDR3 is CASSVEGYGYTF. CDR3 bases: TGTGCCAGCAGTGTGGAGGGATATGGCTACACCTTC.

This clone was counted between two and nine times. The chain recombines TRBV7-6 with TRBJ1-4; possible D gene TRBD1, 6 bases. Germline loops: CDR1 SGHVS, CDR2 FNYEAQ. Between the trimmed V and J ends, which lost 3 bases and 3 bases, there was a span of 17 bases. CDR3 size: 17 residues. CDR3: CASSFHNTGLANEKLFF. For the CDR3, the DNA is TGTGCCAGCAGCTTCCATAATACAGGGCTGGCTAATGAAAAACTGTTTTTT. Using reference TRBV7-6 and TRBJ1-4 for the parts outside the CDR3, the full variable domain is GAGVSQSPRYKVTKRGQDVALRCDPISGHVSLYWYRQALGQGPEFLTYFNYEAQQDKSGLPNDRFSAERPEGSISTLTIQRTEQRDSAMYRCASSFHNTGLANEKLFFGSGTQLSVL.

This clone was seen only a few times. This chain connects TRBV7-2 to TRBJ2-5, with TRBD1 matching 11 bases. V shed 2 bases and J 2 bases; nucleotides not matched to a gene: 4. CDR3 length: 16 residues. Germline V CDR1 and CDR2: SGHTA, FQGNSA. CDR3 sequence: CASSLRGDRGQETQYF. CDR3 coding DNA: TGTGCCAGCAGCTTACGCGGGGACAGGGGGCAAGAGACCCAGTACTTC. The entire variable domain, with the rest obtained from reference TRBV7-2 and TRBJ2-5, is as follows: GAGVSQSPSNKVTEKGKDVELRCDPISGHTALYWYRQSLGQGLEFLIYFQGNSAPDKSGLPSDRFSAERTGGSVSTLTIQRTQQEDSAVYLCASSLRGDRGQETQYFGPGTRLLVL.

The chain uses TRBV6-8 and TRBJ2-1; D remains unclear. CDR1 and CDR2 from the germline V gene are MNHGY and SAAAGT. The CDR3 totals 15 residues. V was cut by 1 base and J by 1 base, with 8 bases left in between. CDR3 protein: CASSYWPASYNEQFF. CDR3 coding DNA: TGTGCCAGCAGTTACTGGCCCGCGTCCTACAATGAGCAGTTCTTC.

This clone was detected a few times. In DNA, the CDR3 is TGTGCCAGCAGTGTAACAGGGGACACCGGGGAGCTGTTTTTT. Residues: CASSVTGDTGELFF. This chain joins TRBV6-8 and TRBJ2-2; the match to TRBD1 covers 7 bases. The germline gives CDR1 MNHGY, CDR2 SAAAGT. The J segment lost 3 bases and the V segment lost 5 bases, leaving 3 bases of the junction unmatched. CDR3 length: 14 amino acids.

The chain joins TRBV29-1 to TRBJ2-3, with no clear D. V was shortened by 4 bases and J by 6 bases, with 17 bases between the two germline ends. The germline gives CDR1 SQVTM, CDR2 ANQGSEA. There are 14 residues in the CDR3. The CDR3 DNA is TGCAGCGTTGTGGCCCAGTCGTTTGTCGATACGCAGTATTTT. This translates into CSVVAQSFVDTQYF.

Only a few counts were recorded for this clone. CDR3 residues: CASSHRPSGNSGAFF. CDR3 bases: TGTGCCAGCAGCCACCGGCCATCCGGTAACTCGGGAGCTTTCTTT. This chain connects TRBV6-8 to TRBJ1-1, with D hard to call. V lost 6 bases and J lost 10, with 24 bases in between. The CDR3 runs to 15 residues. Per germline, CDR1 MNHGY and CDR2 SAAAGT.

This clone is judged medium-sized. The V call is TRBV11-3, the J call TRBJ1-5; possible D gene TRBD1, 6 bases. The germline V and J ends were trimmed by 3 bases and 5 bases, with 11 bases remaining between them. This CDR3 has 14 amino acids. Germline assignment: CDR1 SGHNT and CDR2 YENEEA. The CDR3 DNA reads as TGTGCCAGCAGCTTCGGGACACTGGATCAGCCCCAGCATTTT. Protein sequence: CASSFGTLDQPQHF.

By share, this clone counts as medium-sized. Its ends do not fully match the called genes, so a read error is possible. This chain uses TRBV6-8 with TRBJ2-1; 13 bases align to TRBD2. The CDR3 has 15 residues. Germline lookup yields CDR1 MNHGY and CDR2 SAAAGT. The CDR3 nucleotides read TGTGCCATCAGTGGAGGACTAGCGGGAGCCCCCGAGCAGTTCTTC. This sequence encodes CAISGGLAGAPEQFF.

The CDR3 sequence is CASSIVDSRRNQPQHF. CDR3 nucleotides: TGTGCCAGTAGTATCGTCGACAGCCGGCGCAATCAGCCCCAGCATTTT. The chain employs TRBV19 and TRBJ1-5; D possibly corresponds to TRBD1 (5 bases). V shed 3 bases and J shed 2 bases, with 14 bases lying between them. The CDR3 totals 16 residues. Germline-derived CDR1 and CDR2 are LNHDA and SQIVND (reference sequence).

This clone was counted a single time. The chain recombines TRBV30 with TRBJ1-3; TRBD1 is a possible D gene (5 bases). V was shortened by 2 bases and J by 3 bases, with 8 bases between the two germline ends. The CDR3 has 13 residues. The germline CDR1 and CDR2 sequences are GTSNPN and SVGIG (reference sequence). CDR3 amino acids: CAWSNTGGNTIYF. The CDR3 coding sequence is TGTGCCTGGAGTAACACAGGTGGAAACACCATATATTTT.

In its sample, this clone was seen a few times. This chain links TRBV9 with TRBJ1-1, with D possibly being TRBD1 (6 bases). The length of the CDR3 is 13 residues. CDR1 is SGDLS and CDR2 is YYNGEE in the germline V gene. Between the trimmed V and J ends, which lost 5 bases and 0 bases, there was a span of 8 bases. The chain's CDR3 is CASRDRLNTEAFF. The CDR3 DNA follows: TGTGCCAGCAGGGACAGACTGAACACTGAAGCTTTCTTT. Supplemented by reference TRBV9 and TRBJ1-1, the full variable domain reads DSGVTQTPKHLITATGQRVTLRCSPRSGDLSVYWYQQSLDQGLQFLIQYYNGEERAKGNILERFSAQQFPDLHSELNLSSLELGDSALYFCASRDRLNTEAFFGQGTRLTVV.

The CDR3 DNA is TGCAGCGTTGATATCGCGGAAAGCTATGGCTACACCTTC. Its protein product is CSVDIAESYGYTF. The chain employs TRBV29-1 and TRBJ1-2, with no clear D. V was cut by 3 bases and J by 4 bases, with 12 bases left in between. The germline V gene has CDR1 SQVTM and CDR2 ANQGSEA. The CDR3 totals 13 residues.

This clone was picked up a small number of times. The rearrangement links TRBV29-1 to TRBJ1-1; D is perhaps TRBD1 (6 bases). This CDR3 contains 12 residues. Germline CDR1 SQVTM, CDR2 ANQGSEA. Deletions cut 5 bases from V and 7 bases from J, with 14 bases between. This CDR3 is CSVLQGKDEAFF. In nucleotides, the CDR3 is TGCAGCGTTTTACAGGGAAAGGATGAAGCTTTCTTT. Drawing the rest from reference TRBV29-1 and TRBJ1-1, the complete variable domain is SAVISQKPSRDICQRGTSLTIQCQVDSQVTMMFWYRQQPGQSLTLIATANQGSEATYESGFVIDKFPISRPNLTFSTLTVSNMSPEDSSIYLCSVLQGKDEAFFGQGTRLTVV.

The V and J genes are TRBV7-4 and TRBJ2-1; D might be TRBD2 (6 bases). Germline V lookup: CDR1 SGHVT, CDR2 SQSDAQ. The CDR3 has 13 residues. Trimming stripped 3 bases from V and 10 bases from J, with 13 bases between. The CDR3 coding sequence is TGTGCCAGCAGCTTCACTAGCTCAGGCGAGCAGTTCTTC. It encodes CASSFTSSGEQFF.

The chain uses TRBV18 and TRBJ2-3; TRBD1 matches 7 bases. This CDR3 is 15 amino acids long. The J segment lost 2 bases and the V segment lost 0 bases, leaving 2 bases of the junction unmatched. The germline V gene has CDR1 KGHSH and CDR2 LQKENI. The CDR3 sequence: CASSPPDRPTDTQYF. CDR3 sequence (DNA): TGTGCCAGCTCACCACCGGACAGGCCCACAGATACGCAGTATTTT.

This clone was seen a handful of times. The chain employs TRBV19 and TRBJ2-2; no definite D call. This CDR3 has 15 residues. V was shortened by 7 bases and J by 3 bases, with 15 bases between the two germline ends. Germline V gene lookup returns CDR1 LNHDA and CDR2 SQIVND (reference sequence). The CDR3 nucleotides read TGTGCCAGTATTTCCCCGACCCCGTACACCGGGGAGCTGTTTTTT. It encodes CASISPTPYTGELFF. The variable domain in full, completed from reference TRBV19 and TRBJ2-2, reads DGGITQSPKYLFRKEGQNVTLSCEQNLNHDAMYWYRQDPGQGLRLIYYSQIVNDFQKGDIAEGYSVSREKKESFPLTVTSAQKNPTAFYLCASISPTPYTGELFFGEGSRLTVL.

A few counts support this clone. The J gene is TRBJ2-3, the V gene TRBV12-5, with D possibly being TRBD1 (5 bases). CDR3 size: 13 residues. Per the germline V gene, CDR1 is LGHNT and CDR2 is FRNRAP. The CDR3 DNA is TGTGCCAGCCGCGCTTGGGGCCCAGATACGCAGTATTTT. It is translated as CASRAWGPDTQYF.

V is TRBV11-3 and J is TRBJ1-3, with D maybe TRBD1 (6 bases). Germline-derived CDR1 and CDR2 are SGHNT and YENEEA. V lost 3 bases to trimming and J lost 2 bases, with 14 bases between them. The CDR3 is made up of 16 amino acids. In nucleotides, the CDR3 is TGTGCCAGCAGCTTGGACGGGGGGGCGGCTGGAAACACCATATATTTT. Translating gives CASSLDGGAAGNTIYF.